The T cell receptor (beta chain) described here comes from a study of blood T cell repertoires in COVID-19. Across the study: The United States, Italy and Spain provided the acute and convalescent COVID-19 samples. The analysed material was cDNA or gDNA that came from T cells, B-cell-depleted T cells, or PBMCs.

The ends were cut back, 1 base at V and 9 bases at J, with 10 bases in the middle. The germline V gene has CDR1 ENHRY and CDR2 SYGVKD. The length of the CDR3 is 13 residues. Data came from immunoSEQ multiplex PCR; TCRdb stores just in-frame clones and leaves some out. This sample has around 180,000 clones, with around 85% found just once. The sample consisted of peripheral blood. The chain joins TRBV10-3 to TRBJ2-1, with D hard to call. The receptor comes from a man older than 75 with COVID-19, enrolled during active disease. CDR3 sequence reads: CAISEFLVGEQFF. The CDR3 DNA is TGTGCCATCAGTGAGTTCTTAGTTGGTGAGCAGTTCTTC.